One and the same sample provided the 2 T cell receptor beta chains below, sequenced in a study of T cell changes during pregnancy in multiple sclerosis. Measured with immunoSEQ multiplex PCR; TCRdb has only the in-frame clones, and not every one. The sample has roughly 76,000 clones; just over 90% are singletons. The sequencing used CD4+ T cells from peripheral blood mononuclear cells, collected in the second trimester of pregnancy. All receptors come from a female donor with multiple sclerosis, enrolled in a pregnancy study.

J is TRBJ1-3 and V is TRBV27; 7 nucleotides agree with TRBD1. The CDR3 totals 14 residues. The junction had 5 bases not matched to a gene; V was cut back by 6 bases and J by 3 bases. From germline, CDR1 is MNHEY and CDR2 SMNVEV (reference sequence). As DNA, the CDR3 is TGTGCCAGCAGACCCGGGACAGATGGAAACACCATATATTTT. Protein: CASRPGTDGNTIYF.

The CDR3 sequence is CASSYSFSREGEQYF. CDR3 bases: TGTGCCAGCAGTTACTCGTTCTCGCGGGAGGGGGAGCAGTACTTC. The V call is TRBV6-5, the J call TRBJ2-7; 9 bases line up with TRBD2. Trimming cost V 0 bases and J 7 bases; bases outside gene matches: 7. Per the germline V gene, CDR1 is MNHEY and CDR2 is SVGAGI. The CDR3 contains 15 residues.